This T cell receptor beta chain was recovered during a study of blood T cell repertoires in COVID-19 (dated by TCRdb to 2020 to 2021). Regarding the complete study: Samples covering the acute and convalescent phases of COVID-19 were provided by collaborators in the United States, Italy and Spain. HLA class I and class II types, where available, came from metadata supplied by the sample provider rather than from assay-based typing. A de-identified subject ID, COVID-19 status, age in years and sex were almost always included in the sample metadata. Samples came from the ongoing ImmuneRACE study (first 160 participants) plus 1,254 subjects from 6 global collaborators. Subjects who had been exposed to COVID-19, were actively infected with it, or had recovered from it provided the deeply sampled blood TCRbeta repertoires that made up the dataset. A freely available public database, intended as a resource for researchers studying the immune response to SARS-CoV-2, is where the repertoires were released. The material from the prospective study consisted of cDNA or gDNA derived from T cells, B-cell-depleted T cells, or PBMCs. General study outcomes and caveats: How much clinical and demographic metadata was included differed by source and by participant, and the metadata was provided uncurated.

TCRbeta CDR3 regions were amplified from genomic DNA by means of the immunoSEQ Assay, a bias-controlled multiplex PCR. Per the source publication's procedure: Within the assay, amplification of reference gene primers was used to estimate how many nucleated cells each sample contained. To quantify the absolute abundance of each unique TCRbeta CDR3 rearrangement, sequence reads were collapsed and filtered. For each sample, productive Simpson clonality was calculated as the square root of Simpson's diversity index across productive rearrangements. Drawn from immuneACCESS, this table holds only the in-frame rearrangements with V and J called that TCRdb kept. Clones are partly lost; checked studies trace under half to an unresolved V gene and leave the rest unexplained. From that table come the V and J calls and clone size; the DNA was used to work out D and trimming. The sample table shows tens of thousands of clones, and about 91% are seen once. The top ten clonotypes cover 4.5% to 5% of the sample.

Each collaborating institution followed its own protocols to collect whole blood in K2EDTA tubes. For TCRbeta analysis, collaborator samples were shipped as frozen whole blood, as isolated PBMCs, or as DNA extracted from either sample type. CDR1 and CDR2, looked up from the germline V gene, are SGHRS and YFSETQ. From cysteine to phenylalanine, the CDR3 is 16 amino acids long. The DNA shown is the 48-base CDR3, in frame from base 1. Clipping removes 3 bases from V and 3 bases from J, with 3 as the unmatched junction base count. This clone was detected only once. The clone's antigen remains unknown. Base quality data are lacking; no much larger clone is found one base away.

The rearranged chain carries TRBV5-1 and TRBJ2-2, and 12 bases in between align with TRBD2. This clonotype was sampled from a woman between 45 and 60 years old with active COVID-19. Sequencing used peripheral blood. The DNA reads as follows: TGCGCCAGCAGCTCTCCTAGCGGGAGGGACACCGGGGAGCTGTTTTTT. This translates into CASSSPSGRDTGELFF.